This T cell receptor beta chain originates from a study of regulatory T cells in long-lasting Graves disease. Whole-study findings and limits: Public clonotype sharing was higher in persistent than newly diagnosed patients.

HTBI primers from iRepertoire and Arm-PCR of CDR3 regions yielded the TCR beta libraries. TCRdb called the multiplex PCR reads again in MiXCR, with one record for every CDR3 protein. The table includes 350,000 to 450,000 distinct CDR3 sequences, approximately 10% detected once. The CDR3 extends over 15 amino acids. The V segment lost 0 bases and the J segment 4 bases; nucleotides outside the gene matches: 8. The germline V gene has CDR1 SQVTM and CDR2 ANQGSEA. This clonotype was counted at least ten times. What it binds is unknown. Indicated time point: newly diagnosed GD, antithyroid drugs for less than 3 months. Researchers made the TCR library from RNA that was extracted from PBMCs. The data were also submitted as part of a second study, on T cells in Graves' hyperthyroidism and ophthalmopathy.

The receptor comes from a woman aged 18-35 years with Graves disease. The chain joins TRBV29-1 to TRBJ1-1; 7 bases align to TRBD1. Sequencing used peripheral blood mononuclear cells (PBMCs), obtained at new diagnosis, from a patient treated with antithyroid drugs. CDR3 residues: CSVEDFGRGGTEAFF. CDR3 DNA sequence: TGCAGCGTTGAAGACTTCGGCAGGGGGGGCACTGAAGCTTTCTTT.